The rows below give T cell receptor beta chains drawn from one sample of a study of blood T cell repertoires in COVID-19. Method: immunoSEQ multiplex PCR; TCRdb's copy keeps in-frame clones and lacks some. Of about 270,000 clones listed, about 87% are singletons. Specimen: peripheral blood. The receptors stem from a human donor in a cohort sampled during active COVID-19. Each CDR3 is given with its conserved first and last residue. A D gene is named only where the DNA matches it firmly. The size of a clone is reported for some rows only, either as once, few or many, or as a class for expanded clones.

- TRBJ2-5 TRBV6-5 - TGTGCCAGCAGTTTCTCCTCGTCTGAGCAAGAGACCCAGTACTTC CASSFSSSEQETQYF
- TRBJ2-2 TRBV7-7 - TGTGCTAGCAGCTTGCAACAGAACACCGGGGAGCTGTTTTTT CASSLQQNTGELFF
TRBD1 TRBJ2-7 TRBV5-6 once TGTGCCAGCAGCTTGGTCACAGGGGGTCCTACCTACGAGCAGTACTTC CASSLVTGGPTYEQYF
TRBD1 TRBJ1-1 TRBV4-3 - TGCGCCAGCAGCCACGGGACAGGGATCGCTATGAACACTGAAGCTTTCTTT CASSHGTGIAMNTEAFF
- TRBJ1-3 TRBV7-9 - TGTGCCAGCAGCTTAGGCGTTGACAGGGGAAACACCATATATTTT CASSLGVDRGNTIYF
TRBD1 TRBJ1-6 TRBV6-2/TRBV6-3 - TGTGCCAGCAGTTACAAGGACAGGGTGAATTCACCCCTCCACTTT CASSYKDRVNSPLHF
- TRBJ1-5 TRBV28 - TGTGCCAGCAGTTTCTTTGACGGGGGACCGGGCAATCAGCCCCAGCATTTT CASSFFDGGPGNQPQHF
- TRBJ1-2 TRBV19 - TGTGCCAGTACATCTCAGGTGTCTGATAACTATGGCTACACCTTC CASTSQVSDNYGYTF
- TRBJ1-1 TRBV7-6 - TGTGCCAGCAGCCCGGGGGGGGTGAAGCTACCATGGACTGAAGCTTTCTTT CASSPGGVKLPWTEAFF
- TRBJ2-7 TRBV6-5 - TGTGTAGCCCGGTCGGGGGTGGGGGAGCAGTACTTC CVARSGVGEQYF
TRBD2 TRBJ2-5 TRBV7-9 - TGTGCCAGCAGCTCTCGACTAGCGGACTTGCCAGGAGAGACCCAGTACTTC CASSSRLADLPGETQYF
- TRBJ1-1 TRBV19 - TGTGCCAGTAGGGCCCTGGACAGCTATACTGAAGCTTTCTTT CASRALDSYTEAFF
TRBD2 TRBJ2-7 TRBV28 - TGTGCCAGCACCAATCAGGTAGCGGGACGAAGGGAGCAGTACTTC CASTNQVAGRREQYF
- TRBJ2-5 TRBV2 once TGTGCCAGCAAACCCGACCGCCGAGGCCAAGAGACCCAGTACTTC CASKPDRRGQETQYF
- TRBJ1-2 TRBV27 - TGTGCCAGCAGTTTATCTTCCAGCTCGGGGTATGGCTACACCTTC CASSLSSSSGYGYTF
TRBD1 TRBJ2-1 TRBV18 - TGTGCCGGGCGAACAGGGGTCCACAATGAGCAGTTCTTC CAGRTGVHNEQFF
- TRBJ1-5 TRBV6-6 - TGTGCCAGCAGTTACCTTCAAGCCAATCAGCCCCAGCATTTT CASSYLQANQPQHF
- TRBJ2-5 TRBV18 - TGTGCCAGCTCACCCCTTGCCCGGCCAAGGGAGGAGACCCAGTACTTC CASSPLARPREETQYF
- TRBJ2-6 TRBV18 - TGTGCCAGCTCACCATGGGTACAGGCAGCCTCTGGGGCCAACGTCCTGACTTTC CASSPWVQAASGANVLTF
- TRBJ1-6 TRBV12-3/TRBV12-4 once TGTGCCAGCAGTTTAGGGTCAGGGTCACCCCTCCACTTT CASSLGSGSPLHF
TRBD2 TRBJ2-5 TRBV5-1 few TGCGCCCGCCCGGGGGGGCGGGGGGCCACCATCCAAGAGACCCAGTACTTC CARPGGRGATIQETQYF
- TRBJ2-7 TRBV24-1 - TGTGCCACCAGTGATTTCCCCTTGCGGAAAAAGACAGGTATGTACTACGAGCAGTACTTC CATSDFPLRKKTGMYYEQYF
- TRBJ2-1 TRBV6-6 - TGTGCCAGCAGTTACTCGCAACAATACAATGAGCAGTTCTTC CASSYSQQYNEQFF
- TRBJ2-7 TRBV16 few TGTGCCAGCAGCCAATCCCACTACGAGCAGTACTTC CASSQSHYEQYF
TRBD1 TRBJ2-7 TRBV19 - TGTGCCAGTAGTACTCGGACAGGGTTATCCTACGAGCAGTACTTC CASSTRTGLSYEQYF
- TRBJ2-7 TRBV10-3 - TGTGCCATCAGCAGGGGGGCCTACGAGCAGTACTTC CAISRGAYEQYF
- TRBJ1-2 TRBV20-1 - TGCAGTGGGGCCAACTATGGCTACACCTTC CSGANYGYTF
TRBD1 TRBJ2-2 TRBV5-6 - TGTGCCAGCAGTCGTCCCGGGACAGGGAGAGGCACCGGGGAGCTGTTTTTT CASSRPGTGRGTGELFF
TRBD2 TRBJ2-7 TRBV28 - TGTGCCAGCAGTTCGTGGGGACTAGCGGGGGTCGAGCAGTACTTC CASSSWGLAGVEQYF
- TRBJ2-5 TRBV7-2 - TGTGCCAGCAGCTTAGAGAGCGGCACGGGGGAGACCCAGTACTTC CASSLESGTGETQYF
- TRBJ2-7 TRBV3-1/TRBV3-2 - TGTGCCAGCAGCCAAGAATCTCCCAGGGGAACAGGGCCGGCCTACGAGCAGTACTTC CASSQESPRGTGPAYEQYF
- TRBJ2-3 TRBV4-1 - TGCGCCAGCAGCCAAGATCCAGGGATCACAGATACGCAGTATTTT CASSQDPGITDTQYF
TRBD2 TRBJ2-7 TRBV7-8 - TGTGCCAGCAGCCTCGGACTAGCGGGAGGGTGGCCTGGCGAGCAGTACTTC CASSLGLAGGWPGEQYF
TRBD2 TRBJ2-1 TRBV18 - TGTGCCAGCTCACCGGGGACTAGCGGGAGAAATGAGCAGTTCTTC CASSPGTSGRNEQFF
- TRBJ2-2 TRBV28 - TGTGCCACCGATCCGGCGAACACCGGGGAGCTGTTTTTT CATDPANTGELFF
TRBD1 TRBJ2-7 TRBV6-5 - TGTGCCAGTACTAAAGACAGGGATGACGAGCAGTACTTC CASTKDRDDEQYF
- TRBJ2-1 TRBV6-5 - TGTGCCAGCACTAACACAGAAATACAGGGCAATGAGCAGTTCTTC CASTNTEIQGNEQFF
- TRBJ1-3 TRBV6-6 - TGTGCCAGCAGAGCGGACAGCTCTGGAAACACCATATATTTT CASRADSSGNTIYF
- TRBJ2-2 TRBV5-1 - TGCGCCAGCAGCTGGGGTAGCGGCAGATTCAGCACCGGGGAGCTGTTTTTT CASSWGSGRFSTGELFF
TRBD1 TRBJ1-2 TRBV11-1 - TGTGCCAGCAGCACCGGGACAGGGTATGGCTACACCTTC CASSTGTGYGYTF
TRBD2 TRBJ2-1 TRBV5-4 - TGTGCCAGCAGCGAAAGACTAGCGGGGACCGGTTACAATGAGCAGTTCTTC CASSERLAGTGYNEQFF
TRBD1 TRBJ1-3 TRBV7-8 - TGTGCCAGCAGCCCAGGACAGGGAGGAAACACCATATATTTT CASSPGQGGNTIYF
TRBD2 TRBJ2-5 TRBV19 many TGTGCCAGTAGACCAGGTTCCGCGGGGGGCCCAGAGACCCAGTACTTC CASRPGSAGGPETQYF
TRBD1 TRBJ1-2 TRBV18 - TGTGCCAGCTCACCTGAGCGACAGGGTGGGTATGGCTACACCTTC CASSPERQGGYGYTF
- TRBJ1-1 TRBV15 - TGTGCCACCAGCAGAAGTGGGAGATCGAACACTGAAGCTTTCTTT CATSRSGRSNTEAFF
- TRBJ2-5 TRBV6-5 - TGTGCCAGCAGGCGCCAAGAGACCCAGTACTTC CASRRQETQYF
TRBD1 TRBJ1-6 TRBV28 - TGTGCCAGCAGTTTTCCGGACAGGGGTCATCATAATTCACCCCTCCACTTT CASSFPDRGHHNSPLHF
- TRBJ1-1 TRBV2 - TGTGCCAGCAGTGCCAACTGGGGCGGAAAAGCTTTCTTT CASSANWGGKAFF
TRBD1 TRBJ1-4 TRBV2 - TGTGCCAGCAGTGAGATGGGACAGGGGGCGGCTAATGAAAAACTGTTTTTT CASSEMGQGAANEKLFF